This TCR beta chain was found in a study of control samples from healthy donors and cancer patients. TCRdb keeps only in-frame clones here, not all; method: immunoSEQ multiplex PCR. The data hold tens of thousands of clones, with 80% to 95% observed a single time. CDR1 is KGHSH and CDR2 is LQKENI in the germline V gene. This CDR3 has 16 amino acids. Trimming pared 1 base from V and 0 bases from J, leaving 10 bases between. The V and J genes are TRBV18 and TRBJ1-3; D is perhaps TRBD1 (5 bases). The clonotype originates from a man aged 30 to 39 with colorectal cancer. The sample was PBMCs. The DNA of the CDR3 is TGTGCCAGCTCACCACAGACAGATTACTCTGGAAACACCATATATTTT. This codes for CASSPQTDYSGNTIYF.